This T cell receptor beta chain was sequenced in a study of T-cell reconstitution after alpha-beta-depleted transplantation in children. Germline V gene lookup returns CDR1 SGHRS and CDR2 YFSETQ. CDR3 size: 16 residues. V lost 4 bases, J lost 0 bases, and 14 bases lay in between. This sample's TCRbeta library carried unique molecular identifier barcodes. TCRdb reprocessed the PCR reads via MiXCR and lists one record per CDR3 protein. The sample has about 580,000 distinct CDR3 sequences, 25% to 30% seen once; the top ten hold 35% to 40%. This receptor was obtained from a boy under three years old with Wiskott-Aldrich syndrome, due to receive a stem cell transplant. This rearrangement joins TRBV5-1 to TRBJ1-5; D is uncertain. The sample here was PBMCs, taken before TCRalphabeta/CD19-depleted stem cell transplant. For the CDR3, the DNA is TGCGCCAGCAGCCCACTCGGACGGGATAGCAATCAGCCCCAGCATTTT. Protein: CASSPLGRDSNQPQHF.